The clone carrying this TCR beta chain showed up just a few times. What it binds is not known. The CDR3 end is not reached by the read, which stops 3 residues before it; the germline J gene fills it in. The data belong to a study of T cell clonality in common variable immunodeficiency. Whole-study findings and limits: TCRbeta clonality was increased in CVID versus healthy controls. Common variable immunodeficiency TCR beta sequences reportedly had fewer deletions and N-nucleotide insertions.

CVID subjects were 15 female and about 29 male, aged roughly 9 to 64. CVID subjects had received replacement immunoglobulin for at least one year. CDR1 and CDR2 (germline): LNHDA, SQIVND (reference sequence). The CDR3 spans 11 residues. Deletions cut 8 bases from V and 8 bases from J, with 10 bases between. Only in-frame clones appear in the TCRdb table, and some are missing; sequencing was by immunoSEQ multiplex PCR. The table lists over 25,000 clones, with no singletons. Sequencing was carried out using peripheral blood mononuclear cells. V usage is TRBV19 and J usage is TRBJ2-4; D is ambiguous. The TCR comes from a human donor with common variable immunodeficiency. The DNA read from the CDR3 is TGTGCCAGTGCGATCGAAGACATT. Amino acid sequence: CASAIEDI. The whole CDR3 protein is CASAIEDIQYF.